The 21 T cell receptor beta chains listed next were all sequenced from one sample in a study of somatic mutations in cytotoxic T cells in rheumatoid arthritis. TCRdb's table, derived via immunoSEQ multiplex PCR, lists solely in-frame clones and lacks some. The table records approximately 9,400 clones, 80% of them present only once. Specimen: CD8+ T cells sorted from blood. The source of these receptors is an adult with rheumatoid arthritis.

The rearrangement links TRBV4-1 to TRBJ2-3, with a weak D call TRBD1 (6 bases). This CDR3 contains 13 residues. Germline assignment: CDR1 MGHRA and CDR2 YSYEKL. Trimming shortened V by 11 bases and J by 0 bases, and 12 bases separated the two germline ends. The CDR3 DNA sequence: TGCGCCTCCCGGGACACGAGCACAGATACGCAGTATTTT. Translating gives CASRDTSTDTQYF.

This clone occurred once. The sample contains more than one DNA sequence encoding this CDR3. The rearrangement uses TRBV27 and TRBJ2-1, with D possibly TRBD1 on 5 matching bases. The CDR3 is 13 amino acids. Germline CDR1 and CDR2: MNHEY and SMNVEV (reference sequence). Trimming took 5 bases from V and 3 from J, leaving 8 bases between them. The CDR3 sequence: CASSLDSYNEQFF. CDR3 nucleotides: TGTGCCAGCAGTCTCGACAGCTACAATGAGCAGTTCTTC.

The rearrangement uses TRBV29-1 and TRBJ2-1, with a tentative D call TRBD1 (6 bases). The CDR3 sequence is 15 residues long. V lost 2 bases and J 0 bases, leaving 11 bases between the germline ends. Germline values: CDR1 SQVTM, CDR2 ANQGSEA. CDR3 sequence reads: CSVETPTGSYNEQFF. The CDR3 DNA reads TGCAGCGTTGAAACTCCGACAGGCTCCTACAATGAGCAGTTCTTC.

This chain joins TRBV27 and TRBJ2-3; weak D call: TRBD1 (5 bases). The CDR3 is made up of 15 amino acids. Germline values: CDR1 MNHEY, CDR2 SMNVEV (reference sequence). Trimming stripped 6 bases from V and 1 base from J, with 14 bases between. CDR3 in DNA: TGTGCCAGCAGCCCCGCAGGGATTCGCACAGATACGCAGTATTTT. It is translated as CASSPAGIRTDTQYF.

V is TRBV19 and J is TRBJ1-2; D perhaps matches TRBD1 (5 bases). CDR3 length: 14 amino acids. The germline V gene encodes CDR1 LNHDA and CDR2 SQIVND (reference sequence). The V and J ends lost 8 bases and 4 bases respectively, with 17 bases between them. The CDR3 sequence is CASLGPGWGYGYTF. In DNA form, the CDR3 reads TGTGCCAGTTTGGGACCGGGCTGGGGCTATGGCTACACCTTC.

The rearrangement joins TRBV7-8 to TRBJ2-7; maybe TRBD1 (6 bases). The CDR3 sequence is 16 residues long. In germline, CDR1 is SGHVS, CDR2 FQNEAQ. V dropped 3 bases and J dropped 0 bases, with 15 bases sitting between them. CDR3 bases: TGTGCCAGCAGCTTTGACAGGACCATCAACTCCTACGAGCAGTACTTC. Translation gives CASSFDRTINSYEQYF.

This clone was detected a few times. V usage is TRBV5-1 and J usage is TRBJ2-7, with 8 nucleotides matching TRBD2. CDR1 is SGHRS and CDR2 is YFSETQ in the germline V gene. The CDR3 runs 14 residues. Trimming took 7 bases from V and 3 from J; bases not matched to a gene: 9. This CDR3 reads CASRSGGSLYEQYF. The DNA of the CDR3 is TGCGCCAGCCGAAGCGGGGGAAGTCTCTACGAGCAGTACTTC. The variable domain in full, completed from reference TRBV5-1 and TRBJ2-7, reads KAGVTQTPRYLIKTRGQQVTLSCSPISGHRSVSWYQQTPGQGLQFLFEYFSETQRNKGNFPGRFSGRQFSNSRSEMNVSTLELGDSALYLCASRSGGSLYEQYFGPGTRLTVT.

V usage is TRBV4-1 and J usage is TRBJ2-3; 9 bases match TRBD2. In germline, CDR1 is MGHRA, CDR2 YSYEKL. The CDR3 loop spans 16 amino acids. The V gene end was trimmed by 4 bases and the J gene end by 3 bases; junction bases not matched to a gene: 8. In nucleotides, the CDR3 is TGCGCCAGCAGCCCCTTAGCGGGGGAGGGGACAGATACGCAGTATTTT. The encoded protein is CASSPLAGEGTDTQYF.

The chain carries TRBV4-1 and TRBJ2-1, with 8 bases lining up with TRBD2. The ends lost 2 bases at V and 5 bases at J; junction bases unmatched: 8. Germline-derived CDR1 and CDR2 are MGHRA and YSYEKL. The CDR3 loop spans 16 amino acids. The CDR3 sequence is CASSQLAGKVDNEQFF. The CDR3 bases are TGCGCCAGCAGCCAATTAGCGGGGAAAGTTGACAATGAGCAGTTCTTC.

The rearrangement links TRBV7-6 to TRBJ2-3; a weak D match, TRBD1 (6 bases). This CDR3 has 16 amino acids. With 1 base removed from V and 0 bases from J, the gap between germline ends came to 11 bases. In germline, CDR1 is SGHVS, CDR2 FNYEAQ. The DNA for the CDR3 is TGTGCCAGCAGCTTAGAGGGACACTCAAGCACAGATACGCAGTATTTT. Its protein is CASSLEGHSSTDTQYF.

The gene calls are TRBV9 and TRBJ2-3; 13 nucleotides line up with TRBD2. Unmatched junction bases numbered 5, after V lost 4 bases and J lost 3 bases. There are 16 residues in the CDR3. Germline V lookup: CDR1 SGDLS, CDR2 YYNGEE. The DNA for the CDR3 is TGTGCCAGCAGCATAAGGACTAGCGGGGGAACAGATACGCAGTATTTT. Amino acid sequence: CASSIRTSGGTDTQYF. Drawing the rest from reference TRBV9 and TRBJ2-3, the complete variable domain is DSGVTQTPKHLITATGQRVTLRCSPRSGDLSVYWYQQSLDQGLQFLIQYYNGEERAKGNILERFSAQQFPDLHSELNLSSLELGDSALYFCASSIRTSGGTDTQYFGPGTRLTVL.

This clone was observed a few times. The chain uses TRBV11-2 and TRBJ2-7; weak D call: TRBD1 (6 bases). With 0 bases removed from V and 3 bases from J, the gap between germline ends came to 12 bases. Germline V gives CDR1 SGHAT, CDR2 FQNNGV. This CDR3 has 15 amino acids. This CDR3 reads CASSLDLGHFYEQYF. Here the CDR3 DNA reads TGTGCCAGCAGCTTAGATCTGGGACATTTCTACGAGCAGTACTTC.

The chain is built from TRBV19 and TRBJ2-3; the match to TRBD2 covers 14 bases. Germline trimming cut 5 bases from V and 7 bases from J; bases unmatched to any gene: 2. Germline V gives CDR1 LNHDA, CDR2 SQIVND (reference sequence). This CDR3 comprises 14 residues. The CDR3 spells CASSWTSGGYTQYF. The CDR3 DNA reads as TGTGCCAGTAGTTGGACTAGCGGGGGGTATACGCAGTATTTT.

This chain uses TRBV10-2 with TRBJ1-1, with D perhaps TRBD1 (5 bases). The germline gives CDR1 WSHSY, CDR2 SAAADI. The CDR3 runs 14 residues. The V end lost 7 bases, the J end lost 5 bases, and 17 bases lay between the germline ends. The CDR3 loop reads CASNQGRDGTEAFF. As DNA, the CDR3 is TGCGCCAGCAATCAAGGCAGGGATGGGACTGAAGCTTTCTTT.

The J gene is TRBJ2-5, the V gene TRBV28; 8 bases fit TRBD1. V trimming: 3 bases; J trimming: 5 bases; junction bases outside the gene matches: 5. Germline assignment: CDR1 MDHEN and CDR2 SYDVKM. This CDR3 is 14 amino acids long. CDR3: CASSFFRGRETQYF. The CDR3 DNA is TGTGCCAGCAGTTTTTTCAGGGGGCGCGAGACCCAGTACTTC.

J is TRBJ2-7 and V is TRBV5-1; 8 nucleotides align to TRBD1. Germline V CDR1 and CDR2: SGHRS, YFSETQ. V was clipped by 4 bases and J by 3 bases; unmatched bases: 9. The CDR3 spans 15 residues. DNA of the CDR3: TGCGCCAGCAGCCCCAGGACAGGGTTCGACTACGAGCAGTACTTC. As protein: CASSPRTGFDYEQYF.

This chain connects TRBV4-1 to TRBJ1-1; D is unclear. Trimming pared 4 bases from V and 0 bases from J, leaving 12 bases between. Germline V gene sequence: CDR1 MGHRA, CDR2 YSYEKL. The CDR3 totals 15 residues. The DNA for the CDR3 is TGCGCCAGCAGCCCGGGTTTTCCGATGAACACTGAAGCTTTCTTT. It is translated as CASSPGFPMNTEAFF.

Here the CDR3 DNA reads TGTGCCAGCAGCGTAGGTAGAAGCTCCTACAATGAGCAGTTCTTC. Amino acid sequence: CASSVGRSSYNEQFF. The chain is built from TRBV9 and TRBJ2-1; D remains ambiguous. Trimming cost V 0 bases and J 0 bases, with 7 bases left between them. Germline assignment: CDR1 SGDLS and CDR2 YYNGEE. This CDR3 has 15 residues.

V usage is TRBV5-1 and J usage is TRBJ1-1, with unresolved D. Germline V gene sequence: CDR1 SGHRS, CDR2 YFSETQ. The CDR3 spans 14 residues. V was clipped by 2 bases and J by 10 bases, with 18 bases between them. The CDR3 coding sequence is TGCGCCAGCAGCTTTAACGGGCAGGATACCGGAGCTTTCTTT. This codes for CASSFNGQDTGAFF.

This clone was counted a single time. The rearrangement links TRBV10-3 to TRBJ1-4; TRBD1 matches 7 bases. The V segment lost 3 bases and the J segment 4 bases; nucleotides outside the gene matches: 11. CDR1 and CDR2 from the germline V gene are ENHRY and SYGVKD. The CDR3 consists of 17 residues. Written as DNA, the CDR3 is TGTGCCATCAGTGATTTCCCGACAGGGTGGGGTAATGAAAAACTGTTTTTT. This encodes CAISDFPTGWGNEKLFF.

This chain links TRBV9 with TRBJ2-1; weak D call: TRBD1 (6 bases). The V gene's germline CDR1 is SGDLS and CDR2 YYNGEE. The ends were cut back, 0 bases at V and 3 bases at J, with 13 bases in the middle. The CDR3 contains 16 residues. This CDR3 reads CASSVGRGGVYNEQFF. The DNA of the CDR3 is TGTGCCAGCAGCGTAGGGCGAGGGGGAGTCTACAATGAGCAGTTCTTC.